A selection of T cell receptor beta chains follows, all from one sample in a study of Ad26.COV2.S vaccination and SARS-CoV-2 variants. Only in-frame clones appear in the TCRdb table, and some are missing; sequencing was by immunoSEQ multiplex PCR. The sample yields about 500,000 clones, about nine tenths seen once. The specimen was peripheral blood, collected in a trial of Ad26.COV2.S vaccine versus placebo. The receptors here all came from a person between 18 and 59 years old who received the Ad26.COV2.S COVID-19 vaccine or a placebo. Each CDR3 is given with its conserved first and last residue.

CDR3aa: CATSDLGTGTFGGQYF
v_gene: TRBV24-1

CDR3aa: CASSQRLDNEQFF
v_gene: TRBV5-1

CDR3aa: CASSIAPGRTYGYTF
v_gene: TRBV19

CDR3aa: CASRRRGSSTDTQYF
v_gene: TRBV3-1/TRBV3-2

CDR3aa: CSAPTDTQYF
v_gene: TRBV20-1

CDR3aa: CASSEGLAVWNEQFF
v_gene: TRBV10-2

CDR3aa: CASSYSKLRTSKFF
v_gene: TRBV6-5

CDR3aa: CSGQQGGETQYF
v_gene: TRBV29-1

CDR3aa: CASSPAGQVNTEAFF
v_gene: TRBV5-1

CDR3aa: CASSQRTPATYNEQFF
v_gene: TRBV4-1

CDR3aa: CASRGRRQGRSGANVLTF
v_gene: TRBV28

CDR3aa: CATSNGGEGVDGYTF
v_gene: TRBV24-1

CDR3aa: CASSNAGETQYF
v_gene: TRBV7-9

CDR3aa: CASSSDPIYGYTF
v_gene: TRBV6-5

CDR3aa: CASIRAGGSPYEQYF
v_gene: TRBV11-2

CDR3aa: CASSSNRVGLLSLTGELFF
v_gene: TRBV7-6

CDR3aa: CASSQVGSGANVLTF
v_gene: TRBV14

CDR3aa: CASSLAPGNTIYF
v_gene: TRBV7-6